Each of the 15 T cell receptor beta chains below was sequenced from the same sample in a study of blood T cell repertoires in COVID-19. TCRdb's copy holds only in-frame clones and misses some; the assay was immunoSEQ multiplex PCR. The sample holds approximately 200,000 clones, 94% seen once. Sequenced material: peripheral blood. These receptors were taken from a man under 40 with COVID-19, enrolled during active disease.

The V and J genes are TRBV9 and TRBJ1-1; 8 bases match TRBD1. There are 15 residues in the CDR3. Losses at the gene ends were 3 bases for V and 6 bases for J; bases not matched to a gene: 10. CDR1 and CDR2 (germline): SGDLS, YYNGEE. The CDR3 region is CASSEGPGQEAEAFF. The CDR3 DNA is TGTGCCAGCAGCGAGGGACCGGGACAGGAGGCTGAAGCTTTCTTT.

V usage is TRBV6-2 or TRBV6-3 and J usage is TRBJ2-3; a possible D gene is TRBD1 (5 bases). Germline values: CDR1 MNHEY, CDR2 SVGEGT. The CDR3 consists of 16 residues. V was clipped by 0 bases and J by 4 bases, with 14 bases between them. CDR3 region: CASSYSRGSGADTQYF. The CDR3 DNA reads TGTGCCAGCAGTTACTCAAGGGGTTCTGGCGCAGATACGCAGTATTTT.

V is TRBV7-9 and J is TRBJ2-7, with TRBD1 matching over 9 bases. V dropped 5 bases and J dropped 2; count of bases not matched to a gene: 7. The CDR3 length is 15 residues. Germline V gene data show CDR1 as SEHNR and CDR2 as FQNEAQ (reference sequence). The CDR3 bases are TGTGCCAGCAGCCACGGACAGGGGCCAACCTACGAGCAGTACTTC. Its protein product is CASSHGQGPTYEQYF.

The chain links TRBV6-5 to TRBJ2-5; 7 bases align to TRBD1. The CDR3 extends over 14 amino acids. Per the germline V gene, CDR1 is MNHEY and CDR2 is SVGAGI. V shed 8 bases and J 3 bases; nucleotides not matched to a gene: 9. The CDR3 here is CASHYHGTEETQYF. The CDR3 bases are TGTGCCAGCCACTACCACGGGACAGAAGAGACCCAGTACTTC.

The J gene is TRBJ1-6, the V gene TRBV30; 10 positions agree with TRBD1. CDR3 length: 16 residues. Trimming cost V 2 bases and J 9 bases; bases outside gene matches: 10. Germline-derived CDR1 and CDR2 are GTSNPN and SVGIG (reference sequence). The CDR3 loop is CAWSYTGTGEFSPLHF. CDR3 coding DNA: TGTGCCTGGAGTTACACCGGGACAGGGGAATTTTCACCCCTCCACTTT.

The rearrangement links TRBV3-1 (or the pseudogene TRBV3-2) to TRBJ2-7; TRBD2 agrees at 7 bases. The CDR3 runs to 16 residues. With V trimmed by 1 base and J by 3 bases, 9 bases remained unmatched. Germline V gives CDR1 LGHDT, CDR2 YNNKEL (reference sequence). The CDR3 coding sequence is TGTGCCAGCAGCCAAGCCCTCTGGGCGGGGGACTACGAGCAGTACTTC. As protein: CASSQALWAGDYEQYF.

The J gene is TRBJ1-4, the V gene TRBV5-1, with 9 bases identical to TRBD1. The V gene's germline CDR1 is SGHRS and CDR2 YFSETQ. CDR3 length: 14 amino acids. J was trimmed by 6 bases and V by 1 base; bases with no gene match: 1. CDR3 DNA sequence: TGCGCCAGCAGCTTGCGGGACAGGGATGAAAAACTGTTTTTT. This translates into CASSLRDRDEKLFF.

This clone showed up just once. The rearrangement uses TRBV6-1 and TRBJ2-1; 11 positions match TRBD1. With 0 bases clipped from V and 6 bases from J, the junction kept 4 bases outside the gene matches. The germline V gene has CDR1 MNHNS and CDR2 SASEGT. The CDR3 sequence is 16 residues long. CDR3 in amino acids: CASSEAGGTGGNEQFF. CDR3 DNA sequence: TGTGCCAGCAGTGAAGCGGGGGGGACAGGGGGCAATGAGCAGTTCTTC.

The CDR3 sequence is CASSQVLIGGFTEAFF. For the CDR3, the DNA is TGTGCCAGCAGCCAAGTCTTGATAGGGGGCTTTACTGAAGCTTTCTTT. The chain recombines TRBV3-1 (or the pseudogene TRBV3-2) with TRBJ1-1; TRBD1 matches at 7 bases. J gave up 5 bases and V 1 base, and 10 bases lay outside the gene matches. Germline V gene lookup returns CDR1 LGHDT and CDR2 YNNKEL (reference sequence). The CDR3 length is 16 residues.

J is TRBJ2-1 and V is TRBV6-5, with 14 bases fitting TRBD2. This CDR3 contains 15 residues. Germline V gene sequence: CDR1 MNHEY, CDR2 SVGAGI. The trim removed 6 bases at V and 9 bases at J, leaving 7 bases unmatched. The CDR3 DNA sequence: TGTGCCAGCAGCCTGACTAGCGGGGGGGCCAGTGAGCAGTTCTTC. Its translation: CASSLTSGGASEQFF.

This chain uses TRBV28 with TRBJ2-7; 9 bases align to TRBD1. Germline values: CDR1 MDHEN, CDR2 SYDVKM. V shed 1 base, J shed 3 bases, and the junction held 13 bases outside the gene matches. This CDR3 comprises 18 residues. CDR3 sequence: CASSLYNSGTGYLYEQYF. Here the CDR3 DNA reads TGTGCCAGCAGTTTATACAACTCCGGGACAGGGTATCTCTACGAGCAGTACTTC. Filled out from reference TRBV28 and TRBJ2-7, the complete variable domain reads DVKVTQSSRYLVKRTGEKVFLECVQDMDHENMFWYRQDPGLGLRLIYFSYDVKMKEKGDIPEGYSVSREKKERFSLILESASTNQTSMYLCASSLYNSGTGYLYEQYFGPGTRLTVT.

J is TRBJ2-7 and V is TRBV3-1 (or the pseudogene TRBV3-2); 8 positions agree with TRBD2. This CDR3 has 14 residues. CDR1 and CDR2 from the germline V gene are LGHDT and YNNKEL (reference sequence). V gave up 3 bases and J gave up 5 bases; unmatched junction bases: 6. The CDR3, as DNA: TGTGCCAGCAGCCACCGCGGGCGGGGGGACGAGCAGTACTTC. It encodes CASSHRGRGDEQYF.

The CDR3: CASSTRDRSSYNEQFF. CDR3 coding DNA: TGTGCCAGCAGTACCCGGGACAGGAGCTCCTACAATGAGCAGTTCTTC. V is TRBV27 and J is TRBJ2-1, with 8 positions matching TRBD1. This CDR3 has 16 amino acids. Germline CDR1 reads MNHEY; CDR2 reads SMNVEV (reference sequence). V gave up 5 bases and J gave up 0 bases; unmatched junction bases: 6.

The rearrangement uses TRBV5-1 and TRBJ1-1; 7 bases are shared with TRBD1. The CDR3 length is 11 residues. Germline CDR1 reads SGHRS; CDR2 reads YFSETQ. Germline trimming cut 7 bases from V and 4 bases from J; bases unmatched to any gene: 1. The CDR3 reads CASSGGTEAFF. The CDR3 DNA follows: TGCGCCAGCTCAGGGGGCACTGAAGCTTTCTTT. The full variable domain, with the rest looked up from reference TRBV5-1 and TRBJ1-1, is KAGVTQTPRYLIKTRGQQVTLSCSPISGHRSVSWYQQTPGQGLQFLFEYFSETQRNKGNFPGRFSGRQFSNSRSEMNVSTLELGDSALYLCASSGGTEAFFGQGTRLTVV.

This clone appeared a single time. The gene calls are TRBV5-1 and TRBJ2-3, with 8 bases that match TRBD2. Per germline, CDR1 SGHRS and CDR2 YFSETQ. After removal of 4 bases from V and 1 base from J, the junction contained 2 bases not matched to a gene. The CDR3 contains 14 residues. The CDR3 coding sequence is TGCGCCAGCAGCCGGGGACTAGGCACAGATACGCAGTATTTT. This encodes CASSRGLGTDTQYF.